The table lists the clone carrying this T cell receptor (beta chain) with a few counts. This CDR3 has 17 residues. J lost 6 bases, V lost 4 bases, and 16 bases had no gene match. CDR1 is SGHRS, CDR2 YFSETQ, per germline. This entry is derived from a study of spatial heterogeneity in lung cancer. TCRdb recomputed calls from the 5' RACE reads with MiXCR, one row per CDR3 protein. The sample contains 40,000 to 45,000 distinct CDR3 sequences, roughly 15% of which appear only once. Noted time point: sample taken at primary tumor resection. Specimen: PBMCs, collected at surgery. The TCR was taken from a male donor with early-stage non-small cell lung cancer. V is TRBV5-1 and J is TRBJ2-3, with TRBD1 identical over 8 bases. CDR3 protein: CASSPGDRSSLVDTQYF. The DNA of the CDR3 is TGCGCCAGCAGCCCTGGGGACAGGTCCTCTCTGGTGGATACGCAGTATTTT.